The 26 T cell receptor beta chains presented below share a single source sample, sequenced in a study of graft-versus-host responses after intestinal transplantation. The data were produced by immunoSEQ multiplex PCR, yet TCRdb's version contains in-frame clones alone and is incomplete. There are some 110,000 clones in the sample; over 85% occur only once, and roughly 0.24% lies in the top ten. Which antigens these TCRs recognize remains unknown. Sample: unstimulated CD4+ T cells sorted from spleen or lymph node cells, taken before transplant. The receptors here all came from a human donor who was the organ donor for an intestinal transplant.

As DNA, the CDR3 is TGTGCCAGCAGTTCTCTAGCGGGAGGCCCCGGGGATACGCAGTATTTT. This translates into CASSSLAGGPGDTQYF. The rearrangement links TRBV28 to TRBJ2-3, with 11 bases matching TRBD2. CDR3 length equals 16 residues. Germline V lookup: CDR1 MDHEN, CDR2 SYDVKM. V lost 4 bases and J lost 6; bases outside the gene matches: 9.

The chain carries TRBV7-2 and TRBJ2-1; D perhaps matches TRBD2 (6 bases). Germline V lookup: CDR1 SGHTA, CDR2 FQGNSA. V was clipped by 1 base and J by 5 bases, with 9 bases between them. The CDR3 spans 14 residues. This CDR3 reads CASSLVAEDNEQFF. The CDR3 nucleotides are TGTGCCAGCAGCTTAGTAGCGGAGGACAATGAGCAGTTCTTC.

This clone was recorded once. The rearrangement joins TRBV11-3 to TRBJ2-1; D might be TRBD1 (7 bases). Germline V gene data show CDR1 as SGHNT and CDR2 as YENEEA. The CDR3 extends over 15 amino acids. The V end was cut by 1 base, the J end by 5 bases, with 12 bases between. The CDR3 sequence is CASSLGQGGNNEQFF. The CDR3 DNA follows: TGTGCCAGCAGCTTAGGGCAGGGGGGAAACAATGAGCAGTTCTTC. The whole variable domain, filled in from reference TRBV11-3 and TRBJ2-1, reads EAGVVQSPRYKIIEKKQPVAFWCNPISGHNTLYWYLQNLGQGPELLIRYENEEAVDDSQLPKDRFSAERLKGVDSTLKIQPAELGDSAVYLCASSLGQGGNNEQFFGPGTRLTVL.

CDR3 in DNA: TGCGCCAGCAGCTTGAGACTAGCGGGAGGGATCTACAATGAGCAGTTCTTC. Protein: CASSLRLAGGIYNEQFF. The chain carries TRBV5-1 and TRBJ2-1; 14 bases are a match to TRBD2. Trimming at V came to 1 base and at J to 3 bases, leaving 3 bases not matched to a gene. The CDR3 loop spans 17 amino acids. Germline V gene data show CDR1 as SGHRS and CDR2 as YFSETQ. The full variable domain, its missing parts supplied by reference TRBV5-1 and TRBJ2-1, is KAGVTQTPRYLIKTRGQQVTLSCSPISGHRSVSWYQQTPGQGLQFLFEYFSETQRNKGNFPGRFSGRQFSNSRSEMNVSTLELGDSALYLCASSLRLAGGIYNEQFFGPGTRLTVL.

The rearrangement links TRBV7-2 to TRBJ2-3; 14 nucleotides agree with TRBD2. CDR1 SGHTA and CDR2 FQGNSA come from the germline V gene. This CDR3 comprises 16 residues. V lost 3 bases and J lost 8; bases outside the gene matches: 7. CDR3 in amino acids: CASSFPGTSGGGTQYF. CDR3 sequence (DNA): TGTGCCAGCAGCTTCCCCGGGACTAGCGGGGGCGGTACGCAGTATTTT.

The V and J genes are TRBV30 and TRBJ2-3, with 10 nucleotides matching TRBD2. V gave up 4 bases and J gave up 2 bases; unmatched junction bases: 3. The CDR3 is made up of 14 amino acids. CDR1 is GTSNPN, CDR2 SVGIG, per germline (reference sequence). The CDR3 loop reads CAWTLAGNTDTQYF. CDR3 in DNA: TGTGCCTGGACACTAGCGGGAAACACAGATACGCAGTATTTT.

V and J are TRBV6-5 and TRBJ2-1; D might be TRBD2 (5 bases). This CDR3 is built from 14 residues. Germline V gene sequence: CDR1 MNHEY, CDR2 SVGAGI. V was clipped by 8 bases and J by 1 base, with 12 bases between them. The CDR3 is CASHRTSSYNEQFF. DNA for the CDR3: TGTGCCAGCCATCGAACTAGTTCCTACAATGAGCAGTTCTTC.

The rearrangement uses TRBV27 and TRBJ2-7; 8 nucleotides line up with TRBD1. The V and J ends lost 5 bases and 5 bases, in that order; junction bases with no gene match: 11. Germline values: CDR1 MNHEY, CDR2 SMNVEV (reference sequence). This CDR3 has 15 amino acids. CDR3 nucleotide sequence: TGTGCCAGCAGTCCCGGTCGGGCAGGGGGCAACGAGCAGTACTTC. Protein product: CASSPGRAGGNEQYF.

The DNA for the CDR3 is TGTGCCAGTAGCACGGGCCCCGGGGCCTACGAGCAGTACTTC. It translates to CASSTGPGAYEQYF. The chain recombines TRBV19 with TRBJ2-7, with D possibly matching TRBD2 (5 bases). CDR3 size: 14 residues. V lost 6 bases to trimming and J lost 2 bases, with 14 bases between them. Per germline, CDR1 LNHDA and CDR2 SQIVND (reference sequence).

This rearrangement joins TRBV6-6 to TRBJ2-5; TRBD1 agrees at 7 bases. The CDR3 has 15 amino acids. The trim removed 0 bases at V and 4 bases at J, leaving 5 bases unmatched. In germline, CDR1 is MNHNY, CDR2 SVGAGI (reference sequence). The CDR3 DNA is TGTGCCAGCAGTTACTCCGGTGACAGGGTAGAGACCCAGTACTTC. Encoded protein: CASSYSGDRVETQYF.

The CDR3: CASRILGTGGDTQYF. The CDR3 region has the DNA TGTGCCAGCAGGATCCTCGGGACAGGGGGCGATACGCAGTATTTT. The V and J genes are TRBV2 and TRBJ2-3; 12 bases map to TRBD1. Germline trimming cut 6 bases from V and 6 bases from J; bases unmatched to any gene: 7. The CDR3 runs to 15 residues. Germline V gene data show CDR1 as SNHLY and CDR2 as FYNNEI.

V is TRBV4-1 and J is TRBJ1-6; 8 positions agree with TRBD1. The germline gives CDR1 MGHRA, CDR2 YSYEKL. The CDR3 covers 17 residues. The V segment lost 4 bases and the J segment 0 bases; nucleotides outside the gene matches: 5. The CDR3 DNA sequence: TGCGCCAGCAGCCTCGGACAGGGCGGCTCCTATAATTCACCCCTCCACTTT. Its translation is CASSLGQGGSYNSPLHF.

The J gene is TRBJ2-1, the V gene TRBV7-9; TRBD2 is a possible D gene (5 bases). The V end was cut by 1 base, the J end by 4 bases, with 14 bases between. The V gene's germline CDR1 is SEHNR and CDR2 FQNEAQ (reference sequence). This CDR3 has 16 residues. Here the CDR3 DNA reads TGTGCCAGCAGCTTAGTGGGCGGGTCCCGATACAATGAGCAGTTCTTC. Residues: CASSLVGGSRYNEQFF.

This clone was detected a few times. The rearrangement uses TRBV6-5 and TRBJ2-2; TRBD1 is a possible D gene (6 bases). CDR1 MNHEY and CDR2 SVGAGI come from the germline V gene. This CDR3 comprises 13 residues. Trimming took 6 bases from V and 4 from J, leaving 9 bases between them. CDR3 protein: CASSRQATGELFF. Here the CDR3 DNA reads TGTGCCAGCAGCAGACAGGCCACCGGGGAGCTGTTTTTT.

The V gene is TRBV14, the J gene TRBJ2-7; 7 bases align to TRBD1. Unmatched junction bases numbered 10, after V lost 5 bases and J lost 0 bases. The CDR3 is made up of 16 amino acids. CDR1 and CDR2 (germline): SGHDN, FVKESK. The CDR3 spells CASSGSGRGSSYEQYF. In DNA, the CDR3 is TGTGCCAGCAGCGGCTCGGGCAGGGGGAGCTCCTACGAGCAGTACTTC.

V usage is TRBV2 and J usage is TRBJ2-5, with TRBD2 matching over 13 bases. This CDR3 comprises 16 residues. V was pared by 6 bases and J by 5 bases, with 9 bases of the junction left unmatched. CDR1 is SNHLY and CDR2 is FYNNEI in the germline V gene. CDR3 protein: CASRPGLAGWEETQYF. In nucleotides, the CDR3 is TGTGCCAGCAGGCCGGGACTAGCGGGATGGGAGGAGACCCAGTACTTC.

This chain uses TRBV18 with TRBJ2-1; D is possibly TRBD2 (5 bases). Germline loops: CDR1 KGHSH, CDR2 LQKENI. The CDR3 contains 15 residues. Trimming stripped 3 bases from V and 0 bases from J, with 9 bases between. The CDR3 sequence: CASSPGLTSYNEQFF. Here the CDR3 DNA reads TGTGCCAGCTCACCCGGACTGACCTCCTACAATGAGCAGTTCTTC.

The CDR3 nucleotides read TGTGCCAGCAGCACCTACAGTAATAGCAATCAGCCCCAGCATTTT. It specifies CASSTYSNSNQPQHF. The chain uses TRBV27 and TRBJ1-5; D is uncertain. The CDR3 runs 15 residues. The germline V gene has CDR1 MNHEY and CDR2 SMNVEV (reference sequence). V lost 6 bases and J lost 0, with 12 bases in between.

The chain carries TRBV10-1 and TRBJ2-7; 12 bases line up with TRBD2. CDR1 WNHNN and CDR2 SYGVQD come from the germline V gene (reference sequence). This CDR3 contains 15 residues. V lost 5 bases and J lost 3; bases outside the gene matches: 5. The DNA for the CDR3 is TGCGCCAGCAGTCGACTAGCGGGAGCCGTCTACGAGCAGTACTTC. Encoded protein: CASSRLAGAVYEQYF.

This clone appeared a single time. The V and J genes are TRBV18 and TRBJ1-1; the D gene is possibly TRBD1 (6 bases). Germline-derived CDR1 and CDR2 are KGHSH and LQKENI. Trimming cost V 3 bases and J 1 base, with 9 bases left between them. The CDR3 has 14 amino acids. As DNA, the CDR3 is TGTGCCAGCTCACCGGGGGGCAAGAACACTGAAGCTTTCTTT. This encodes CASSPGGKNTEAFF.

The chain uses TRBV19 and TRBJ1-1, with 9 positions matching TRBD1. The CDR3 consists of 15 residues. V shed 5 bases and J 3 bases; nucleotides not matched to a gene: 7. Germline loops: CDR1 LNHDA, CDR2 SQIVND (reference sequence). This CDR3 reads CASSPRDRVDTEAFF. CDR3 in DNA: TGTGCCAGTAGTCCCCGGGACAGGGTAGACACTGAAGCTTTCTTT.

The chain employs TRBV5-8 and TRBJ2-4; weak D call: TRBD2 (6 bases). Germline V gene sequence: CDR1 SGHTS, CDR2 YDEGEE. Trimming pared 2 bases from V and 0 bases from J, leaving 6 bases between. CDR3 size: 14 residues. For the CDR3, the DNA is TGTGCCAGCAGCTTAGCGGGAGCCAAAAACATTCAGTACTTC. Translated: CASSLAGAKNIQYF.

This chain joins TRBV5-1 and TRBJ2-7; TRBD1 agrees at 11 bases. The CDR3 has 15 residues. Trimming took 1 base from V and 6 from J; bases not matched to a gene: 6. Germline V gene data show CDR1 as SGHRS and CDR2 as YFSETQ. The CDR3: CASSLLVGTGGEQYF. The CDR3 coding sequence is TGCGCCAGCAGCTTGTTAGTCGGGACAGGGGGCGAGCAGTACTTC.

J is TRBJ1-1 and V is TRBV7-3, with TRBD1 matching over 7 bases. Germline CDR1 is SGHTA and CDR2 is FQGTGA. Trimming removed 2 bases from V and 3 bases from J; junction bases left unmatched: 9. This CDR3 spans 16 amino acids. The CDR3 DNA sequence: TGTGCCAGCAGCTTAGCTCAGATAGGGGGCTACACTGAAGCTTTCTTT. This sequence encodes CASSLAQIGGYTEAFF.

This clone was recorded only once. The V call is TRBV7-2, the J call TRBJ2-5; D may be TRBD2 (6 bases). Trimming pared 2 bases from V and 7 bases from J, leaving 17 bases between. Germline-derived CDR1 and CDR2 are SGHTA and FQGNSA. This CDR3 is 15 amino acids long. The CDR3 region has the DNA TGTGCCAGCAGCTTAAATTCGGGAGAGACGGGGACCCAGTACTTC. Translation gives CASSLNSGETGTQYF.

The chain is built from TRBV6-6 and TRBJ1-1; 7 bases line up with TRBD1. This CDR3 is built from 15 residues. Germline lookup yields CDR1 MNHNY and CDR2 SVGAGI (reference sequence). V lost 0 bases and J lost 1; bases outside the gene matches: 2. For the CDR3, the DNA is TGTGCCAGCAGTTACTCGGCAGGGGGGAACACTGAAGCTTTCTTT. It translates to CASSYSAGGNTEAFF.